This TCR beta chain was documented in a study of T cells in localized non-small cell lung cancer. Study findings and constraints: In adjacent lung appeared a median around 60 of the top 100 tumor clones. Highest T cell clonality was seen in uninvolved adjacent lung, surpassing that measured in tumor.

Note on this clone: Its antigen is unidentified.

Germline V gene sequence: CDR1 LNHDA, CDR2 SQIVND (reference sequence). V was clipped by 4 bases and J by 2 bases, with 8 bases between them. The CDR3 has 14 amino acids. TCRdb's table, derived via immunoSEQ multiplex PCR, lists solely in-frame clones and lacks some. The sample lists 1,800 or so clones; approximately 25% were seen once. This TCR came from a female donor older than 55 with stage I lung adenocarcinoma. The chain uses TRBV19 and TRBJ1-4; D perhaps matches TRBD1 (5 bases). The input for sequencing was normal lung tissue next to the tumor, taken before any cancer treatment. The CDR3 region has the DNA TGTGCCAGTAGTACCCAGGGTACTAATGAAAAACTGTTTTTT. This translates into CASSTQGTNEKLFF.